This T cell receptor (beta chain) stems from a study of breast tumors, draining lymph nodes, adjacent tissues. Via MiXCR, TCRdb re-called the multiplex PCR reads, giving one row per CDR3 protein. The sample comprises more than 85,000 distinct CDR3 sequences, 21% of which are singletons, and approximately 1.3% rests with the top ten. Study-wide points: Data fit most tumor T cells coming from lymph node, expanding in tumor.

The V and J ends lost 5 bases and 3 bases respectively, with 9 bases between them. This CDR3 contains 14 residues. Germline assignment: CDR1 KGHDR and CDR2 SFDVKD. The lymph nodes were axillary draining lymph nodes from breast cancer patients. This clonotype was seen only a few times. What it binds is not known. Specimen: axillary lymph node tissue. The clonotype comes from a female donor with breast cancer. Some clones in this sample may be carry-over from other donors' samples. The chain employs TRBV24-1 and TRBJ1-4, with a possible D match to TRBD1 (6 bases). The CDR3 DNA follows: TGTGCCACCAGTGGAACAGGGCCTAATGAAAAACTGTTTTTT. Encoded protein: CATSGTGPNEKLFF.